A selection of T cell receptor beta chains follows, all from one sample in a study of STAT3 mutations in large granular lymphocyte leukemia. Some clones are missing from TCRdb's copy, which holds only in-frame ones; the method was immunoSEQ multiplex PCR. The sample lists about 3,500 clones, 74% seen once, with under 35% in the top ten. Sequenced: peripheral blood mononuclear cells. These receptors were collected from a man in his sixties with T-cell large granular lymphocyte leukemia. Some clones in this sample may be carry-over from other donors' samples. CDR3s include the opening cysteine and the closing phenylalanine or tryptophan. Each record gives: D gene, clone size, CDR3 length, V gene, J gene, CDR3 protein, CDR3 DNA. D genes are given only for firm matches. Some rows have no size entry. The others give once, few or many, or a class for an expanded clone.

D: TRBD1
size: -
length: 17
V: TRBV4-3
J: TRBJ2-3
CDR3: CASSQGLGGAGTDTQYF
DNA: TGCGCCAGCAGCCAAGGCCTAGGGGGCGCGGGCACAGATACGCAGTATTTT

D: -
size: -
length: 12
V: TRBV5-4
J: TRBJ2-4
CDR3: CASSLRGGIQYF
DNA: TGTGCCAGCAGCTTGAGGGGGGGCATTCAGTACTTC

D: -
size: -
length: 13
V: TRBV6-5
J: TRBJ2-1
CDR3: CASRGGIWREQFF
DNA: TGTGCCAGCAGGGGCGGGATCTGGCGTGAGCAGTTCTTC

D: -
size: -
length: 11
V: TRBV20-1
J: TRBJ1-2
CDR3: CSATGSEGYTF
DNA: TGCAGTGCCACAGGGAGTGAAGGCTACACCTTC

D: -
size: -
length: 14
V: TRBV6-1
J: TRBJ1-2
CDR3: CASSENRQLYGYTF
DNA: TGTGCCAGCAGTGAGAACAGACAGTTATATGGCTACACCTTC

D: -
size: -
length: 12
V: TRBV29-1
J: TRBJ2-7
CDR3: CSVADSPYEQYF
DNA: TGCAGCGTTGCGGACAGCCCCTACGAGCAGTACTTC

D: -
size: -
length: 16
V: TRBV4-1
J: TRBJ2-1
CDR3: CASSQEGGGYFNEQFF
DNA: TGCGCCAGCAGCCAAGAAGGGGGAGGGTACTTTAATGAGCAGTTCTTC

D: TRBD2
size: once
length: 13
V: TRBV5-4
J: TRBJ2-5
CDR3: CASSPGGRETQYF
DNA: TGTGCCAGCAGCCCCGGGGGGAGAGAGACCCAGTACTTC

D: -
size: hyperexpanded
length: 12
V: TRBV5-8
J: TRBJ1-5
CDR3: CASTLRNQPQHF
DNA: TGTGCCAGCACCCTTCGTAATCAGCCCCAGCATTTT

D: TRBD1
size: -
length: 13
V: TRBV10-3
J: TRBJ1-1
CDR3: CAIKGGQGTEAFF
DNA: TGTGCCATCAAGGGGGGACAGGGGACTGAAGCTTTCTTT

D: -
size: -
length: 13
V: TRBV5-1
J: TRBJ2-1
CDR3: CASTSNSYNEQFF
DNA: TGCGCCAGCACTTCCAACAGCTACAATGAGCAGTTCTTC

D: -
size: -
length: 11
V: TRBV30
J: TRBJ1-2
CDR3: CAWSWEDGYTF
DNA: TGTGCCTGGAGCTGGGAGGATGGCTACACCTTC

D: TRBD2
size: -
length: 17
V: TRBV27
J: TRBJ2-5
CDR3: CASSSAPGLAGQETQYF
DNA: TGTGCCAGCAGTTCAGCCCCGGGACTAGCGGGGCAAGAGACCCAGTACTTC

D: TRBD2
size: few
length: 16
V: TRBV5-1
J: TRBJ2-5
CDR3: CASSPGLAGGRETQYF
DNA: TGCGCCAGCAGCCCCGGACTAGCGGGAGGGCGGGAGACCCAGTACTTC

D: -
size: -
length: 15
V: TRBV30
J: TRBJ2-7
CDR3: CAWSKGLGGLYEQYF
DNA: TGTGCCTGGAGTAAGGGACTAGGGGGCCTCTACGAGCAGTACTTC

D: -
size: -
length: 14
V: TRBV7-8
J: TRBJ2-1
CDR3: CASSLLIKGNEQFF
DNA: TGTGCCAGCAGCTTATTGATTAAGGGCAATGAGCAGTTCTTC

D: TRBD2
size: -
length: 14
V: TRBV5-6
J: TRBJ2-7
CDR3: CASSRLATSYEQYF
DNA: TGTGCCAGCAGCCGACTAGCGACCTCCTACGAGCAGTACTTC

D: TRBD1
size: -
length: 15
V: TRBV5-1
J: TRBJ1-3
CDR3: CASRAGQDSGNTIYF
DNA: TGCGCCAGCAGGGCCGGACAGGACTCTGGAAACACCATATATTTT

D: TRBD2
size: -
length: 14
V: TRBV6-5
J: TRBJ2-7
CDR3: CASSAGLVYYEQYF
DNA: TGTGCCAGCAGTGCGGGACTAGTATACTACGAGCAGTACTTC

D: -
size: -
length: 15
V: TRBV12-5
J: TRBJ2-7
CDR3: CASGLVARSSYEQYF
DNA: TGTGCTAGTGGTTTGGTCGCCAGGAGCTCCTACGAGCAGTACTTC

D: TRBD2
size: -
length: 14
V: TRBV27
J: TRBJ2-7
CDR3: CASFRLAGSYEQYF
DNA: TGTGCCAGCTTCCGACTAGCCGGTTCCTACGAGCAGTACTTC

D: -
size: few
length: 13
V: TRBV30
J: TRBJ2-5
CDR3: CAWGDQGQETQYF
DNA: TGTGCCTGGGGGGACCAGGGGCAAGAGACCCAGTACTTC

D: TRBD2
size: hyperexpanded
length: 16
V: TRBV5-1
J: TRBJ2-5
CDR3: CASSPGLAGGRETQYF
DNA: TGCGCCAGCAGCCCGGGACTAGCGGGAGGGCGAGAGACCCAGTACTTC

D: -
size: -
length: 11
V: TRBV30
J: TRBJ2-1
CDR3: CAWSEDYEQFF
DNA: TGTGCCTGGAGTGAAGACTATGAGCAGTTCTTC

D: -
size: -
length: 16
V: TRBV5-6
J: TRBJ2-3
CDR3: CASSPGTGTYTDTQYF
DNA: TGTGCCAGCAGCCCAGGGACTGGTACCTACACAGATACGCAGTATTTT

D: TRBD2
size: -
length: 16
V: TRBV5-4
J: TRBJ2-3
CDR3: CASSLGMAGGMDTQYF
DNA: TGTGCCAGCAGCTTGGGGATGGCGGGAGGGATGGATACGCAGTATTTT

D: -
size: -
length: 11
V: TRBV29-1
J: TRBJ1-1
CDR3: CSVSRASEAFF
DNA: TGCAGCGTCTCCCGTGCGTCTGAAGCTTTCTTT

D: -
size: -
length: 13
V: TRBV27
J: TRBJ1-4
CDR3: CASSLSRLEKLFF
DNA: TGTGCCAGCAGTTTATCCCGATTAGAAAAACTGTTTTTT

D: TRBD1
size: -
length: 15
V: TRBV15
J: TRBJ1-1
CDR3: CATSSLGQGNTEAFF
DNA: TGTGCCACCAGCAGCCTGGGACAGGGGAACACTGAAGCTTTCTTT

D: -
size: -
length: 15
V: TRBV7-2
J: TRBJ2-7
CDR3: CASSLGWGLEYEQYF
DNA: TGTGCCAGCAGCTTAGGGTGGGGTCTAGAATACGAGCAGTACTTC

D: TRBD1
size: -
length: 13
V: TRBV5-4
J: TRBJ1-2
CDR3: CASSPTGAVGYTF
DNA: TGTGCCAGCAGCCCCACAGGGGCTGTTGGCTACACCTTC

D: -
size: -
length: 14
V: TRBV4-2
J: TRBJ2-7
CDR3: CASSLRIGGYEQYF
DNA: TGTGCCAGCAGCCTCCGTATAGGGGGCTACGAGCAGTACTTC

D: -
size: -
length: 15
V: TRBV18
J: TRBJ2-5
CDR3: CASSPPSGQQETQYF
DNA: TGTGCCAGCTCACCACCTTCTGGCCAGCAAGAGACCCAGTACTTC

D: TRBD1
size: -
length: 15
V: TRBV4-3
J: TRBJ2-3
CDR3: CASSPQGARTDTQYF
DNA: TGCGCCAGCAGCCCCCAGGGGGCTCGGACAGATACGCAGTATTTT

D: TRBD1
size: -
length: 15
V: TRBV7-9
J: TRBJ1-2
CDR3: CASSPRQGGLPGYTF
DNA: TGTGCCAGCAGCCCCCGACAGGGCGGATTACCTGGCTACACCTTC

D: -
size: once
length: 14
V: TRBV6-5
J: TRBJ1-2
CDR3: CASRSPKSGYGYTF
DNA: TGTGCCAGCAGGTCCCCAAAATCAGGCTATGGCTACACCTTC

D: -
size: -
length: 14
V: TRBV5-1
J: TRBJ2-7
CDR3: CASSWEEGTYEQYF
DNA: TGCGCCAGCAGCTGGGAGGAGGGAACCTACGAGCAGTACTTC

D: -
size: -
length: 14
V: TRBV5-4
J: TRBJ1-1
CDR3: CASSLGGGLLEAFF
DNA: TGTGCCAGCAGCTTGGGGGGGGGCTTACTTGAAGCTTTCTTT

D: -
size: -
length: 14
V: TRBV18
J: TRBJ1-4
CDR3: CASSPGRTNEKLFF
DNA: TGTGCCAGCTCACCAGGGAGAACTAATGAAAAACTGTTTTTT

D: TRBD2
size: -
length: 10
V: TRBV27
J: TRBJ2-7
CDR3: CASGDYPEYF
DNA: TGTGCCAGCGGGGACTACCCGGAGTACTTC

D: TRBD2
size: -
length: 15
V: TRBV14
J: TRBJ2-1
CDR3: CASSPTSGAYNEQFF
DNA: TGTGCCAGCAGTCCGACTAGCGGGGCCTACAATGAGCAGTTCTTC

D: -
size: -
length: 14
V: TRBV18
J: TRBJ2-5
CDR3: CASSPTGSGETQYF
DNA: TGTGCCAGCTCACCCACAGGGTCGGGGGAGACCCAGTACTTC

D: -
size: -
length: 12
V: TRBV25-1
J: TRBJ2-5
CDR3: CASSEFLGTQYF
DNA: TGTGCCAGCAGTGAATTCCTCGGGACCCAGTACTTC